This TCR beta chain appears in the sequencing data of a study of cytomegalovirus exposure and HLA in healthy donors. Worth noting for this clone: The target antigen is unknown.

Study-wide points: Most TCRs appeared rarely, but some public TCRs recurred in many donors. The tendency of first-cohort TCR clusters to co-occur in the roughly 110 validation repertoires was the finding of a later analysis. Among the CMV-associated chains, three were confirmed in vitro as specific for CMV antigens.

The table came from immunoSEQ multiplex PCR; TCRdb's copy has only in-frame clones and leaves some out. The sample includes 100,000 to 150,000 clones, about 96% of them seen just once. Germline V gene data show CDR1 as LGHNA and CDR2 as YSLEER. CDR3 size: 18 residues. J was trimmed by 2 bases and V by 0 bases; bases with no gene match: 6. This clonotype originated in a man aged 18 to 29 in good health and CMV-seronegative. The sample comprised PBMCs. V usage is TRBV4-3 and J usage is TRBJ2-3, with 12 bases matching TRBD2. DNA of the CDR3: TGCGCCAGCAGCCAAGATCCAAGGACTAGCGGGAACACAGATACGCAGTATTTT. This translates into CASSQDPRTSGNTDTQYF.